This paragraph covers one T cell receptor beta chain sequence. Without exception, participants with HIV were treated in the United States. Survey-level immunoSEQ v3.0 assays were run. Produced via immunoSEQ multiplex PCR; TCRdb's table is partial and in-frame only. The table lists some 28,000 clones, around 84% of them singletons. This record belongs to a study of long-term antiretroviral therapy in people with HIV. The CDR3 totals 16 residues. Germline-derived CDR1 and CDR2 are LNHDA and SQIVND (reference sequence). V gave up 6 bases and J gave up 4 bases, with 21 bases separating them. This chain links TRBV19 with TRBJ1-2; D is unclear. The receptor was isolated from a young woman with HIV. Source: unsorted PBMCs, taken 0.8 years after starting antiretroviral therapy. The CDR3 reads CASRLAGPTYLYGYTF. CDR3 DNA: TGTGCCAGTAGACTAGCCGGCCCGACTTACCTCTATGGCTACACCTTC.